The 7 T cell receptor beta chains below come from one sample, sequenced in a study of tumor and adjacent non-tumor tissue in lung cancer. Three rounds of nested PCR, following a modified ARM-PCR protocol, produced the TCRbeta library. TCRdb re-called the multiplex PCR reads through MiXCR, storing one row per CDR3 protein. The sample has 50,000 to 60,000 distinct CDR3 sequences; about 79% are singletons. This sample's RNA came from whole unsorted tissue. More than 3 cm separated this lung sample from the edge of the tumor. Material: distant non-tumor lung tissue. These receptors all come from a woman aged 55-75 years with non-small cell lung cancer.

As for this clonotype: This sequence may be a read error, since a much larger clone differs from it by one base. The final CDR3 position lacks the conserved phenylalanine or tryptophan, pointing to a likely read error. The chain links TRBV7-9 to TRBJ2-3; D may be TRBD1 or TRBD2 (5 bases each). The CDR3 runs to 16 residues. The germline V gene encodes CDR1 SEHNR and CDR2 FQNEAQ (reference sequence). Deletions cut 0 bases from V and 4 bases from J, with 14 bases between. CDR3 in amino acids: CASSLARGPLPDTQYS. CDR3 in DNA: TGTGCCAGCAGCTTAGCGAGGGGACCACTTCCAGATACGCAGTATTCT.

On this clonotype: The junction shows a germline mismatch at one end, possibly a read error. This chain links TRBV12-3 or TRBV12-4 with TRBJ2-7; 10 nucleotides agree with TRBD2. This CDR3 has 15 amino acids. The CDR3 DNA sequence: TGTGTCAGCAGTTTCGTCCTAGCGGGGGACTACGGGCAGTACTTC. It is translated as CVSSFVLAGDYGQYF.

As to this clonotype: One junction end does not reproduce the germline sequence, and a read error may be involved. The V gene is TRBV5-1, the J gene TRBJ2-3; unclear D gene. The CDR3 is 14 amino acids. Per the germline V gene, CDR1 is SGHRS and CDR2 is YFSETQ. This chain's CDR3 is CPSSSASVADTQYF. CDR3 DNA: TGCCCCAGCAGCTCCGCCTCGGTTGCAGATACGCAGTATTTT.

Turning to this clonotype: The junction does not match germline at one end; this may be a read error. The rearrangement joins TRBV11-2 to TRBJ1-1; no clear D gene. CDR3 length: 13 amino acids. Germline CDR1 SGHAT, CDR2 FQNNGV. The CDR3 sequence is CASSLDVHTEALF. Here the CDR3 DNA reads TGTGCCAGCAGCCTAGACGTGCACACTGAAGCTCTCTTT.

A remark on this clonotype: Given a much more abundant clone one base away, this may be a read error. The rearrangement links TRBV28 to TRBJ2-7; TRBD2 aligns across 7 bases. The CDR3 runs 14 residues. V was clipped by 6 bases and J by 0 bases; unmatched bases: 5. Germline loops: CDR1 MDHEN, CDR2 SYDVKM. The CDR3 loop is CASRGGSDSYEQYF. The CDR3 DNA reads as TGTGCCAGCAGGGGGGGGAGCGACTCCTACGAGCAGTACTTC. The full variable domain, rest sourced from reference TRBV28 and TRBJ2-7, is DVKVTQSSRYLVKRTGEKVFLECVQDMDHENMFWYRQDPGLGLRLIYFSYDVKMKEKGDIPEGYSVSREKKERFSLILESASTNQTSMYLCASRGGSDSYEQYFGPGTRLTVT.

Details on this clonotype: The junction does not match germline at one end; this may be a read error. J is TRBJ2-5 and V is TRBV4-1; 11 bases are a match to TRBD2. From germline, CDR1 is MGHRA and CDR2 YSYEKL. The CDR3 contains 16 residues. Here the CDR3 reads CANSQYGLAGGETQYF. The CDR3 coding sequence is TGCGCCAACAGCCAATATGGTCTAGCGGGGGGAGAGACCCAGTACTTC.

This clonotype was found a few times. A much larger clonotype is one base distant, so this may be a read error. The chain uses TRBV11-3 and TRBJ2-1; TRBD2 agrees at 12 bases. The V gene's germline CDR1 is SGHNT and CDR2 YENEEA. CDR3 length: 17 amino acids. V shed 1 base and J 5 bases; nucleotides not matched to a gene: 6. The CDR3 region is CASSLGLTSGSHNEQFF. The CDR3 DNA reads TGTGCCAGCAGCTTAGGGTTGACTAGCGGGAGCCACAATGAGCAGTTCTTC. Full variable domain (outside the CDR3, taken from reference TRBV11-3 and TRBJ2-1): EAGVVQSPRYKIIEKKQPVAFWCNPISGHNTLYWYLQNLGQGPELLIRYENEEAVDDSQLPKDRFSAERLKGVDSTLKIQPAELGDSAVYLCASSLGLTSGSHNEQFFGPGTRLTVL.